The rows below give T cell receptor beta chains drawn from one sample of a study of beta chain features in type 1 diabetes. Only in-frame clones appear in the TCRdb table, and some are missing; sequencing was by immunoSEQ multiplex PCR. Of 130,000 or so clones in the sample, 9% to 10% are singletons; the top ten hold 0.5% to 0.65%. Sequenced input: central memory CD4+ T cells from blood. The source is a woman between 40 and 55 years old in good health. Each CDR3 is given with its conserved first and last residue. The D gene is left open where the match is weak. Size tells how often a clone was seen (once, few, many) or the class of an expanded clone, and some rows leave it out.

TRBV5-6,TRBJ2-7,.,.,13,CASSLNDGLQQYF,TGTGCCAGCAGCTTGAACGATGGCCTGCAGCAGTACTTC
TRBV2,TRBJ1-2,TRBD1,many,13,CASRSKQGAGYTF,TGTGCCAGCAGGTCGAAACAGGGGGCTGGCTACACCTTC
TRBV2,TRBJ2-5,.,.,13,CASIAGVQETQYF,TGTGCCAGCATTGCGGGTGTACAAGAGACCCAGTACTTC
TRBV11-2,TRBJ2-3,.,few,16,CASSPGAGALTDTQYF,TGTGCCAGCAGCCCCGGGGCGGGGGCCCTCACAGATACGCAGTATTTT
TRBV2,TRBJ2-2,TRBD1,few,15,CASSLQGIYTGELFF,TGTGCCAGCAGCCTACAGGGGATTTACACCGGGGAGCTGTTTTTT
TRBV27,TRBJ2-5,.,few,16,CASIFRGTGRGETQYF,TGTGCCAGCATCTTTAGGGGCACAGGGAGGGGCGAGACCCAGTACTTC
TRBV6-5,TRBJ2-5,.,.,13,CASSLGLQETQYF,TGTGCCAGCAGTTTGGGACTGCAAGAGACCCAGTACTTC
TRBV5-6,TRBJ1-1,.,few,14,CASSLGGRNTEAFF,TGTGCCAGCAGCTTGGGGGGCAGGAACACTGAAGCTTTCTTT
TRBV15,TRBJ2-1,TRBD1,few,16,CATITWGGQGYNEQFF,TGTGCCACTATCACCTGGGGGGGACAGGGGTACAATGAGCAGTTCTTC
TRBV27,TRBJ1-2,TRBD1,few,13,CASSRDRARGYTF,TGTGCCAGCAGTCGCGACAGGGCTCGGGGCTACACCTTC
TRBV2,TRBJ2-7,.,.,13,CASLEGVVYEQYF,TGTGCCAGCTTAGAGGGGGTTGTCTACGAGCAGTACTTC
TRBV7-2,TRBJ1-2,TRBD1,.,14,CASSHGQGLYGYTF,TGTGCCAGCAGCCACGGACAGGGCCTATATGGCTACACCTTC
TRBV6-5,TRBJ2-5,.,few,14,CAINGGPVEETQYF,TGTGCCATCAACGGGGGGCCGGTTGAGGAGACCCAGTACTTC
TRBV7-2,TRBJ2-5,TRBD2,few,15,CASSSTGGGVRTQYF,TGTGCCAGCAGCTCCACCGGCGGGGGGGTGAGGACCCAGTACTTC
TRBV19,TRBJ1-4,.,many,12,CASDSKNEKLFF,TGTGCCAGCGACAGTAAAAATGAAAAACTGTTTTTT
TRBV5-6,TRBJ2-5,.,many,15,CASSLAQGAGETQYF,TGTGCCAGCAGCTTGGCGCAGGGAGCGGGAGAGACCCAGTACTTC
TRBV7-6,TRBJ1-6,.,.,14,CASSFLADNSPLHF,TGTGCCAGCAGCTTCTTAGCAGACAATTCACCCCTCCACTTT
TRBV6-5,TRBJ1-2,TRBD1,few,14,CASKTGGPFYGYTF,TGTGCCAGCAAAACAGGGGGCCCCTTTTATGGCTACACCTTC
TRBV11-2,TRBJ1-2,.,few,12,CASGRQGYGYTF,TGTGCCAGCGGAAGGCAGGGATATGGCTACACCTTC
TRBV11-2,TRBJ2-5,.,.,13,CASSGTPQETQYF,TGTGCCAGCAGCGGGACACCACAAGAGACCCAGTACTTC
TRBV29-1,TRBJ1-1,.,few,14,CSVVSRGVNTEAFF,TGCAGCGTTGTTTCCAGGGGCGTGAACACTGAAGCTTTCTTT
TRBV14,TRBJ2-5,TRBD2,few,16,CASSQGAGGIQETQYF,TGTGCCAGCAGCCAAGGGGCCGGGGGGATCCAGGAGACCCAGTACTTC
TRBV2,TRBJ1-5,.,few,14,CASSDQGAHQPQHF,TGTGCCAGCAGTGATCAAGGGGCCCATCAGCCCCAGCATTTT
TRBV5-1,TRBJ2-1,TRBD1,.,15,CASSSDRVSYNEQFF,TGCGCCAGCAGCTCTGACAGGGTCTCCTACAATGAGCAGTTCTTC
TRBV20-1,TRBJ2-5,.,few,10,CSVQRETQYF,TGCAGTGTCCAGCGAGAGACCCAGTACTTC
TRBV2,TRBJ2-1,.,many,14,CASTGTQDHNEQFF,TGTGCCAGCACCGGGACTCAGGACCACAATGAGCAGTTCTTC
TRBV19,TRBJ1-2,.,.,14,CASHTPLAHYGYTF,TGTGCCAGTCACACCCCCCTGGCACACTATGGCTACACCTTC
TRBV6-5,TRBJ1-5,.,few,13,CASTRRDNQPQHF,TGTGCCAGCACCCGACGGGACAATCAGCCCCAGCATTTT
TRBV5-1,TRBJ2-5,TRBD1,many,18,CASSLDPGGSRGGETQYF,TGCGCCAGCAGCTTGGATCCAGGGGGCAGTCGGGGTGGAGAGACCCAGTACTTC
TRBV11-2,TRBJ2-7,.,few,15,CASSLDTLSSYEQYF,TGTGCCAGCAGCCTCGACACGTTAAGCTCCTACGAGCAGTACTTC
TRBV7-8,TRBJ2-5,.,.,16,CASSLSFTGNGETQYF,TGTGCCAGCAGCTTATCATTTACGGGTAATGGAGAGACCCAGTACTTC
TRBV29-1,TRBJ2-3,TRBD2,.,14,CSVGGGQGADTQYF,TGCAGCGTTGGGGGGGGTCAGGGAGCGGATACGCAGTATTTT
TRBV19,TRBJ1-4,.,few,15,CASSIGTGSSEKLFF,TGTGCCAGTAGTATTGGCACAGGGTCGAGCGAAAAACTGTTTTTT
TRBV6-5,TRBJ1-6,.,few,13,CASNKGAHSPLHF,TGTGCCAGCAATAAGGGAGCACATTCACCCCTCCACTTT
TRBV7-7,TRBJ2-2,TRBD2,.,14,CASTRTSHTGELFF,TGTGCTAGCACCAGGACTAGTCACACCGGGGAGCTGTTTTTT
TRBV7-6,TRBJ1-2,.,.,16,CASSLEPLQGIYGYTF,TGTGCCAGCAGCTTAGAACCCCTCCAGGGGATTTATGGCTACACCTTC
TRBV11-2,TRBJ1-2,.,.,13,CASTQEREYGYTF,TGTGCCAGCACCCAAGAGAGGGAATATGGCTACACCTTC
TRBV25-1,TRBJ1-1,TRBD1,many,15,CASSNTGTGRTEAFF,TGTGCCAGCAGTAATACCGGGACAGGGAGGACTGAAGCTTTCTTT
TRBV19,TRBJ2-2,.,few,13,CASNPLGPGELFF,TGTGCCAGTAACCCTTTGGGGCCCGGGGAGCTGTTTTTT
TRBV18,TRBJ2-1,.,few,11,CASSGPNEQFF,TGTGCCAGCTCTGGCCCCAATGAGCAGTTCTTC
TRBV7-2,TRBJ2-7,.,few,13,CASTRLAGYEQYF,TGTGCCAGCACTCGCCTGGCGGGCTACGAGCAGTACTTC
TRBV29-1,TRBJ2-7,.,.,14,CSVVRTFSSNEQYF,TGCAGCGTAGTAAGGACATTTAGCAGCAACGAGCAGTACTTC
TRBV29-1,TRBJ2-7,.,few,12,CSVGQLSYEQYF,TGCAGCGTAGGACAGTTATCCTACGAGCAGTACTTC
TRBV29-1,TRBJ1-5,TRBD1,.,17,CSVSGTGGSDRNQPQHF,TGCAGCGTTTCTGGGACAGGGGGGTCGGATCGCAATCAGCCCCAGCATTTT
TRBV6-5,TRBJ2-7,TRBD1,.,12,CASGTGAYEQYF,TGTGCCAGCGGGACAGGGGCCTACGAGCAGTACTTC
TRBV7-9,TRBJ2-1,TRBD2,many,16,CASSPQVAGVIDEQFF,TGTGCCAGCAGCCCGCAAGTTGCGGGGGTGATCGATGAGCAGTTCTTC